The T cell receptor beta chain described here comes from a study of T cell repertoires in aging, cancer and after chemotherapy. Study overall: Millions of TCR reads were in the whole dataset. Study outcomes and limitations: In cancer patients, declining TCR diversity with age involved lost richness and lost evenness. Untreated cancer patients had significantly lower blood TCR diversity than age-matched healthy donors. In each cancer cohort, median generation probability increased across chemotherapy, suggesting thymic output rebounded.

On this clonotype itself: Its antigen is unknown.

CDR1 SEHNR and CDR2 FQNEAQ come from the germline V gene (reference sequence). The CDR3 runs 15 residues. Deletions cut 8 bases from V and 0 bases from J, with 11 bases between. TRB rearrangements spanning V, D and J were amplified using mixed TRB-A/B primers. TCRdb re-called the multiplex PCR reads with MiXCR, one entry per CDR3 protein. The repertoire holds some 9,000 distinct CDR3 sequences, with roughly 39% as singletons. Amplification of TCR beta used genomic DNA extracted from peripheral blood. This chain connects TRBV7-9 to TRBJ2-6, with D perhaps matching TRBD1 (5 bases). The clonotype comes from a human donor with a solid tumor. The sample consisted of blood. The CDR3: CASLKGASGANVLTF. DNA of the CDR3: TGTGCCAGCCTCAAAGGGGCCTCTGGGGCCAACGTCCTGACTTTC.